These T cell receptor beta chains were read from a single sample in a study of OX40 agonist ivuxolimab in advanced cancers. TCRdb's table, derived via immunoSEQ multiplex PCR, lists solely in-frame clones and lacks some. The table has approximately 91,000 clones, 86% seen once. This sample comprised CD4+ or CD8+ T cells sorted from blood, obtained in a trial of the OX40 agonist ivuxolimab. Receptors originate from an adult with an advanced solid tumor such as melanoma, head and neck, liver or kidney cancer. CDR3s include the opening cysteine and the closing phenylalanine or tryptophan. D genes are given only for firm matches. Expanded clones are given a class, and other clones once, few, many or no size at all.

v_call: TRBV4-1; clone_size: .; d_call: .; j_call: TRBJ2-5; cdr3_nt: TGCGCCAGCAGCCAAGTGAGGGTAGAGACCCAGTACTTC; cdr3_aa: CASSQVRVETQYF
v_call: TRBV2; clone_size: .; d_call: .; j_call: TRBJ2-7; cdr3_nt: TGTGCCAGCTCCAGGGTAGAATCCTACGAGCAGTACTTC; cdr3_aa: CASSRVESYEQYF
v_call: TRBV4-1; clone_size: .; d_call: TRBD2; j_call: TRBJ2-5; cdr3_nt: TGCGCCAGCAGCCAAGTTTCTAGCGGGGGTGAGACCCAGTACTTC; cdr3_aa: CASSQVSSGGETQYF
v_call: TRBV10-3; clone_size: .; d_call: .; j_call: TRBJ1-3; cdr3_nt: TGTGCCATCCACGGGGACGGAAACACCATATATTTT; cdr3_aa: CAIHGDGNTIYF
v_call: TRBV12-5; clone_size: .; d_call: .; j_call: TRBJ1-1; cdr3_nt: TGTGCTAGTGGTCAAGACGGATACACTGAAGCTTTCTTT; cdr3_aa: CASGQDGYTEAFF
v_call: TRBV29-1; clone_size: few; d_call: .; j_call: TRBJ1-1; cdr3_nt: TGCAGCGGTGCGAACACTGAAGCTTTCTTT; cdr3_aa: CSGANTEAFF
v_call: TRBV7-9; clone_size: .; d_call: TRBD2; j_call: TRBJ2-5; cdr3_nt: TGTGCCAGCAGCTTTCGTTTAGCGGGGGAAGAGACCCAGTACTTC; cdr3_aa: CASSFRLAGEETQYF
v_call: TRBV5-1; clone_size: .; d_call: TRBD1; j_call: TRBJ1-1; cdr3_nt: TGCGCCAGCAGCGTACAGGGGGCGGAAAACACTGAAGCTTTCTTT; cdr3_aa: CASSVQGAENTEAFF
v_call: TRBV5-1; clone_size: .; d_call: .; j_call: TRBJ1-3; cdr3_nt: TGCGCCAGCAGCTTGGCCTCGACGGGAAACACCATATATTTT; cdr3_aa: CASSLASTGNTIYF
v_call: TRBV7-3; clone_size: few; d_call: .; j_call: TRBJ1-5; cdr3_nt: TGTGCCAGCAGCTTATATCAGGAGCCCCAGCATTTT; cdr3_aa: CASSLYQEPQHF
v_call: TRBV7-6; clone_size: .; d_call: .; j_call: TRBJ1-4; cdr3_nt: TGTGCCAGCAGCCAGGGGAGGTCCAGAAATGAAAAACTGTTTTTT; cdr3_aa: CASSQGRSRNEKLFF
v_call: TRBV6-5; clone_size: .; d_call: .; j_call: TRBJ2-2; cdr3_nt: TGTGCCAGCACCCAAACAGGGACCGGGGAGCTGTTTTTT; cdr3_aa: CASTQTGTGELFF
v_call: TRBV10-1; clone_size: few; d_call: .; j_call: TRBJ1-1; cdr3_nt: TGCGCCAGCAGTGAGATACAGAACACTGAAGCTTTCTTT; cdr3_aa: CASSEIQNTEAFF
v_call: TRBV30; clone_size: .; d_call: .; j_call: TRBJ2-3; cdr3_nt: TGTGCCTGGGAGGGTAGACTATCAACGGATACGCAGTATTTT; cdr3_aa: CAWEGRLSTDTQYF
v_call: TRBV18; clone_size: few; d_call: .; j_call: TRBJ2-7; cdr3_nt: TGTGCCAGCTCGCCAGGGTCCTACGAGCAGTACTTC; cdr3_aa: CASSPGSYEQYF
v_call: TRBV11-2; clone_size: .; d_call: .; j_call: TRBJ1-6; cdr3_nt: TGTGCCAGCAGCCCTAGATATAATTCACCCCTCCACTTT; cdr3_aa: CASSPRYNSPLHF
v_call: TRBV5-4; clone_size: .; d_call: TRBD1; j_call: TRBJ1-2; cdr3_nt: TGTGCCAGCAGCCCCGGGACAGAGACCGGCGGCTACACCTTC; cdr3_aa: CASSPGTETGGYTF
v_call: TRBV5-4; clone_size: .; d_call: TRBD1; j_call: TRBJ2-7; cdr3_nt: TGTGCCAGCAGCTCCAAGCGGGACAGGGATTCCGAGCAGTACTTC; cdr3_aa: CASSSKRDRDSEQYF
v_call: TRBV28; clone_size: .; d_call: .; j_call: TRBJ2-7; cdr3_nt: TGTGCCAGCAGTTTCCGGGACGGTGAGTTTTCCTACGAGCAGTACTTC; cdr3_aa: CASSFRDGEFSYEQYF
v_call: TRBV27; clone_size: .; d_call: .; j_call: TRBJ1-1; cdr3_nt: TGTGCCAGCAGGGAGGCGAACACTGAAGCTTTCTTT; cdr3_aa: CASREANTEAFF
v_call: TRBV18; clone_size: .; d_call: .; j_call: TRBJ1-3; cdr3_nt: TGTGCCAGCTCACCAAGCGGTTCAACTGGAAACACCATATATTTT; cdr3_aa: CASSPSGSTGNTIYF
v_call: TRBV5-1; clone_size: .; d_call: TRBD1; j_call: TRBJ1-5; cdr3_nt: TGCGCCAGCAGCCGGGACAGGGGGGGTCAGCCCCAGCATTTT; cdr3_aa: CASSRDRGGQPQHF
v_call: TRBV11-3; clone_size: .; d_call: TRBD1; j_call: TRBJ2-7; cdr3_nt: TGTGCCAGCAGCTTAGGGACAGGGGACGAGCAGTACTTC; cdr3_aa: CASSLGTGDEQYF
v_call: TRBV28; clone_size: .; d_call: .; j_call: TRBJ1-1; cdr3_nt: TGTGCCAGCAGTTCGCCTAGGGCATCCATGAACACTGAAGCTTTCTTT; cdr3_aa: CASSSPRASMNTEAFF